These 19 T cell receptor beta chains were sequenced from one sample in a study of T-cell memory formation after mild COVID-19 (TCRdb year 2021). The library was produced with 5' RACE. The listed sequencing device is Illumina NovaSeq 6000. TCRdb trimmed public reads at Q25 via fastp, called clones via MiXCR and kept in-frame beta chains. Every entry covers one CDR3 protein and lists the most common genes and DNA from its rows. The table for this sample lists more than 150,000 distinct CDR3 sequences; less than 20% of them were counted only once. Under 4.5% of the sample comes from the top ten. Sequencing was performed on PBMCs or a T cell subset sorted from them (not recorded which). The receptors shown here come from a man between 18 and 35 years old who had mild COVID-19 (a few samples of this study predate the infection). The sample titles of this study are shuffled in the database, so cell type and time point are left out; the donor was told from shared clones.

The chain uses TRBV10-3 and TRBJ1-3; unclear D gene. With 3 bases removed from V and 0 bases from J, the gap between germline ends came to 6 bases. CDR1 and CDR2 (germline): ENHRY, SYGVKD. The CDR3 length is 14 residues. The CDR3 coding sequence is TGTGCCATCAGTGATGTAAACTCTGGAAACACCATATATTTT. Amino acid sequence: CAISDVNSGNTIYF.

This clonotype has at least ten counts. The chain uses TRBV27 and TRBJ1-4; unclear D gene. Trimming took 6 bases from V and 1 from J, leaving 6 bases between them. Germline CDR1 reads MNHEY; CDR2 reads SMNVEV (reference sequence). The CDR3 is 13 residues long. In DNA, the CDR3 is TGTGCCAGCAGCCCCCGAACTAATGAAAAACTGTTTTTT. Its translation is CASSPRTNEKLFF.

Here the CDR3 DNA reads TGTGCCAGCAGCCTGAGAGCGGGGGGCAACTGGTACGAGCAGTACTTC. Encoded protein: CASSLRAGGNWYEQYF. V usage is TRBV7-2 and J usage is TRBJ2-7, with TRBD2 matching over 9 bases. J lost 4 bases, V lost 5 bases, and 12 bases had no gene match. This CDR3 has 16 residues. Looked up from germline, CDR1 is SGHTA and CDR2 is FQGNSA.

This chain joins TRBV4-3 and TRBJ2-3, with D perhaps matching TRBD1 or TRBD2 (5 bases each). Germline loops: CDR1 LGHNA, CDR2 YSLEER. This CDR3 spans 15 amino acids. Trimming shortened V by 0 bases and J by 3 bases, and 10 bases separated the two germline ends. The CDR3 here is CASSQDRWGTDTQYF. As DNA, the CDR3 is TGCGCCAGCAGCCAAGATAGGTGGGGGACAGATACGCAGTATTTT.

In this sample, this clonotype turned up many times. The rearrangement links TRBV11-2 to TRBJ1-1; no firm D call. CDR1 and CDR2 from the germline V gene are SGHAT and FQNNGV. This CDR3 is 12 amino acids long. Trimming shortened V by 3 bases and J by 6 bases, and 8 bases separated the two germline ends. The DNA for the CDR3 is TGTGCCAGCAGCTTCCCGGGAGCTGAAGCTTTCTTT. Protein product: CASSFPGAEAFF. The variable domain in full, completed from reference TRBV11-2 and TRBJ1-1, reads EAGVAQSPRYKIIEKRQSVAFWCNPISGHATLYWYQQILGQGPKLLIQFQNNGVVDDSQLPKDRFSAERLKGVDSTLKIQPAKLEDSAVYLCASSFPGAEAFFGQGTRLTVV.

This clonotype was observed a few times. The J gene is TRBJ2-6, the V gene TRBV12-3 or TRBV12-4; D perhaps matches TRBD1 (6 bases). The CDR3 runs 15 residues. Between the trimmed V and J ends, which lost 4 bases and 6 bases, there was a span of 13 bases. This chain's CDR3 is CASSWGPEQANVLTF. The CDR3 DNA follows: TGTGCCAGCAGTTGGGGGCCAGAGCAGGCCAACGTCCTGACTTTC.

The V call is TRBV7-9, the J call TRBJ2-3; D is possibly TRBD2 (6 bases). This CDR3 spans 10 amino acids. Germline CDR1 reads SEHNR; CDR2 reads FQNEAQ (reference sequence). This CDR3 reads CAGGADTQYF. The CDR3 DNA reads as TGTGCTGGCGGGGCAGATACGCAGTATTTT.

The CDR3, as DNA: TGTGCCAGCAGCTTAGCGGGGGGGACCCAAGAGACCCAGTACTTC. Encoded protein: CASSLAGGTQETQYF. The genes are TRBV7-3 and TRBJ2-5; 9 positions match TRBD2. The CDR3 has 15 residues. Germline V gives CDR1 SGHTA, CDR2 FQGTGA. The J segment lost 1 base and the V segment lost 2 bases, leaving 2 bases of the junction unmatched.

This sequence joins TRBV5-1 and TRBJ2-1, with 8 positions matching TRBD1. The junction had 7 bases not matched to a gene; V was cut back by 4 bases and J by 7 bases. Per germline, CDR1 SGHRS and CDR2 YFSETQ. The CDR3 is made up of 14 amino acids. The CDR3 region is CASSRGQDPNEQFF. For the CDR3, the DNA is TGCGCCAGCAGCAGGGGACAGGACCCAAATGAGCAGTTCTTC.

The chain joins TRBV7-6 to TRBJ2-3; D is perhaps TRBD2 (6 bases). The CDR3 covers 13 residues. Germline values: CDR1 SGHVS, CDR2 FNYEAQ. V was trimmed by 5 bases and J by 4 bases, leaving 10 bases between them. Here the CDR3 DNA reads TGTGCCAGCAGCCCGACTAGAGCAGATACGCAGTATTTT. It codes for CASSPTRADTQYF.

The V gene is TRBV4-3, the J gene TRBJ2-1, with D perhaps TRBD1 or TRBD2 (5 bases each). With 0 bases removed from V and 7 bases from J, the gap between germline ends came to 13 bases. Germline-derived CDR1 and CDR2 are LGHNA and YSLEER. This CDR3 has 15 residues. CDR3 protein: CASSQDRDVRNEQFF. The DNA for the CDR3 is TGCGCCAGCAGCCAAGATCGGGACGTCAGGAATGAGCAGTTCTTC.

This clonotype came up many times. This sequence joins TRBV3-1 and TRBJ2-5; no reliable D call. CDR3 size: 13 residues. CDR1 and CDR2 from the germline V gene are LGHDT and YNNKEL (reference sequence). Trimming stripped 1 base from V and 1 base from J, with 4 bases between. The CDR3 coding sequence is TGTGCCAGCAGCCAAGGCCTCCAAGAGACCCAGTACTTC. Its protein product is CASSQGLQETQYF.

Here the CDR3 reads CASSLTPGVYEQYV. DNA of the CDR3: TGCGCCAGCAGCTTGACCCCAGGGGTCTACGAGCAGTACGTC. The chain links TRBV5-1 to TRBJ2-7; possibly TRBD1 for D (6 bases). CDR1 is SGHRS, CDR2 YFSETQ, per germline. This CDR3 is 14 amino acids long. V lost 1 base and J 3 bases, leaving 11 bases between the germline ends.

This clonotype was seen only a few times. For the CDR3, the DNA is TGTGCCAGCAACGAATGGGGGAACACTGAAGCTTTCTTT. It is translated as CASNEWGNTEAFF. This sequence joins TRBV9 and TRBJ1-1; no clear D. V was shortened by 6 bases and J by 1 base, with 10 bases between the two germline ends. This CDR3 spans 13 amino acids. Per germline, CDR1 SGDLS and CDR2 YYNGEE. The full variable domain, with the rest looked up from reference TRBV9 and TRBJ1-1, is DSGVTQTPKHLITATGQRVTLRCSPRSGDLSVYWYQQSLDQGLQFLIQYYNGEERAKGNILERFSAQQFPDLHSELNLSSLELGDSALYFCASNEWGNTEAFFGQGTRLTVV.

There are many counts of this clonotype. This chain links TRBV5-1 with TRBJ2-1; TRBD2 agrees at 9 bases. CDR1 SGHRS and CDR2 YFSETQ come from the germline V gene. V was pared by 0 bases and J by 7 bases, with 5 bases of the junction left unmatched. CDR3 length: 15 residues. The CDR3 nucleotides read TGCGCCAGCAGCTTGGAATTAGCGGGGGTAAATGAGCAGTTCTTC. Translated: CASSLELAGVNEQFF. Full variable domain (missing parts from reference TRBV5-1 and TRBJ2-1): KAGVTQTPRYLIKTRGQQVTLSCSPISGHRSVSWYQQTPGQGLQFLFEYFSETQRNKGNFPGRFSGRQFSNSRSEMNVSTLELGDSALYLCASSLELAGVNEQFFGPGTRLTVL.

The chain links TRBV12-3 or TRBV12-4 to TRBJ1-2, with 7 bases aligning to TRBD1. The CDR3 extends over 16 amino acids. V was clipped by 5 bases and J by 4 bases; unmatched bases: 13. The CDR3 DNA reads as TGTGCCAGCAGTACCCGGTCAGGGGGAATGGGCTATGGCTACACCTTC. Protein: CASSTRSGGMGYGYTF.

This clonotype was observed a few times. V and J are TRBV7-8 and TRBJ2-7; D gene ambiguous. The V end lost 0 bases, the J end lost 7 bases, and 10 bases lay between the germline ends. CDR3 length: 13 residues. In germline, CDR1 is SGHVS, CDR2 FQNEAQ. Here the CDR3 DNA reads TGTGCCAGCAGCTTAGCCGAATGGGCGGAGCAGTACTTC. Translation: CASSLAEWAEQYF.

CDR3 region: CATSRVWGDEQYV. The CDR3, as DNA: TGTGCCACCAGCAGAGTATGGGGCGACGAGCAGTACGTC. This chain connects TRBV15 to TRBJ2-7, with D possibly TRBD1 on 5 matching bases. Trimming removed 1 base at V and 5 bases at J, with 9 bases between. CDR1 and CDR2 from the germline V gene are LNHNV and YYDKDF (reference sequence). The CDR3 covers 13 residues.

This clonotype showed up many times. The chain carries TRBV3-1 and TRBJ2-7; weak D call: TRBD2 (7 bases). The germline V gene has CDR1 LGHDT and CDR2 YNNKEL (reference sequence). V gave up 3 bases and J gave up 6 bases, with 21 bases separating them. The CDR3 is 16 residues long. The CDR3 loop reads CASSHEGGLGSSEQYF. The CDR3 DNA follows: TGTGCCAGCAGCCATGAGGGGGGGCTCGGATCCAGCGAGCAGTACTTC.